This TCR beta chain appears in the sequencing data of a study of CD8 T cells in Susac syndrome. Sequencing of TCR beta was performed on blood CD8+ T cells and on blood CD4+ T cells. About 0.45 to 1 ug RNA was reverse transcribed with random hexamers. Using its own MiXCR run on the immunoSEQ multiplex PCR reads, TCRdb lists one record per CDR3 protein. In the table there are roughly 330,000 distinct CDR3 sequences, just over 90% of which are singletons. CDR1 is MNHEY and CDR2 is SVGEGT in the germline V gene. J was trimmed by 7 bases and V by 2 bases; bases with no gene match: 11. The CDR3 runs to 15 residues.

Material: CD4+ T cells from PBMCs. The sequence was obtained from a human donor with multiple sclerosis. V gene TRBV6-2 or TRBV6-3 combines with J gene TRBJ2-7, with TRBD2 identical over 7 bases. CDR3 protein: CASSYVREAFEEQYF. CDR3 bases: TGTGCCAGCAGTTACGTCCGGGAGGCTTTTGAGGAGCAGTACTTC.